The 21 T cell receptor beta chains reported below all come from one sample, sequenced in a study of cytomegalovirus exposure and HLA in healthy donors. PCR involved 60 Vbeta and 13 Jbeta primers. Profiled with immunoSEQ multiplex PCR; TCRdb holds only in-frame clones, not every one. The sample carries some 44,000 clones, 50% recorded once. The sequencing sample was made of PBMCs. These receptors all stem from a human donor in good health.

The chain carries TRBV10-1 and TRBJ2-5; a weak D match, TRBD2 (6 bases). The CDR3 has 14 amino acids. Trimming took off 7 bases at V and 2 bases at J, with 14 bases between the two ends. The germline gives CDR1 WNHNN, CDR2 SYGVQD (reference sequence). The CDR3 bases are TGCGCCAGCATCCCGAGAGCGGGTCAAGAGACCCAGTACTTC. Amino acids: CASIPRAGQETQYF.

This chain joins TRBV7-2 and TRBJ2-1; possible D gene TRBD1, 5 bases. V dropped 4 bases and J dropped 5 bases, with 15 bases sitting between them. Germline CDR1 reads SGHTA; CDR2 reads FQGNSA. This CDR3 is 15 amino acids long. The CDR3 loop reads CASSSLGPFDNEQFF. In DNA, the CDR3 is TGTGCCAGCAGCTCCCTGGGGCCTTTCGACAATGAGCAGTTCTTC.

The chain links TRBV7-8 to TRBJ1-5; 8 positions agree with TRBD1. J lost 6 bases, V lost 1 base, and 11 bases had no gene match. Germline V gene lookup returns CDR1 SGHVS and CDR2 FQNEAQ. The CDR3 has 17 residues. The CDR3 reads CASSLDAGGRVSQPQHF. In DNA, the CDR3 is TGTGCCAGCAGCTTAGACGCAGGGGGCAGGGTGAGTCAGCCCCAGCATTTT.

This chain links TRBV7-2 with TRBJ2-1; 8 bases fit TRBD1. The CDR3 loop spans 14 amino acids. Germline CDR1 and CDR2: SGHTA and FQGNSA. V was clipped by 5 bases and J by 9 bases; unmatched bases: 9. CDR3 sequence: CASSPRTGTPEQFF. CDR3 sequence (DNA): TGTGCCAGCAGCCCACGGACAGGGACCCCTGAGCAGTTCTTC. The full variable domain, its missing parts supplied by reference TRBV7-2 and TRBJ2-1, is GAGVSQSPSNKVTEKGKDVELRCDPISGHTALYWYRQSLGQGLEFLIYFQGNSAPDKSGLPSDRFSAERTGGSVSTLTIQRTQQEDSAVYLCASSPRTGTPEQFFGPGTRLTVL.

This chain connects TRBV6-5 to TRBJ2-7, with a possible D match to TRBD2 (6 bases). CDR1 and CDR2 (germline): MNHEY, SVGAGI. The CDR3 has 12 residues. CDR3 in amino acids: CVSNGGTHEQYF. The CDR3, as DNA: TGTGTTTCAAACGGGGGTACCCACGAGCAGTACTTC.

The chain joins TRBV18 to TRBJ2-2, with 9 bases lining up with TRBD2. Germline V gives CDR1 KGHSH, CDR2 LQKENI. Trimming at V came to 6 bases and at J to 4 bases, leaving 6 bases not matched to a gene. This CDR3 spans 15 amino acids. In nucleotides, the CDR3 is TGTGCCAGCTCCCATCAAGCGGGAGGCACCGGGGAGCTGTTTTTT. Translation: CASSHQAGGTGELFF.

The table lists this clone with a few counts. The chain carries TRBV5-4 and TRBJ2-1; D might be TRBD2 (6 bases). The CDR3 runs to 15 residues. The germline gives CDR1 SGHNT, CDR2 YYREEE (reference sequence). V lost 4 bases and J lost 5, with 16 bases in between. The CDR3 DNA reads TGTGCCAGCAGCGCCGGCGGGCTAGCGAACAATGAGCAGTTCTTC. Translating gives CASSAGGLANNEQFF.

The chain links TRBV7-9 to TRBJ2-7; 9 positions agree with TRBD1. This CDR3 is 15 amino acids long. Germline trimming cut 5 bases from V and 0 bases from J; bases unmatched to any gene: 5. Germline loops: CDR1 SEHNR, CDR2 FQNEAQ (reference sequence). The CDR3 region has the DNA TGTGCCAGCAGCCCCGGGACAGGGTACTCCTACGAGCAGTACTTC. Its translation is CASSPGTGYSYEQYF.

CDR3 residues: CASSVAAGDNQPQHF. CDR3 sequence (DNA): TGTGCCAGCAGCGTAGCTGCGGGGGACAATCAGCCCCAGCATTTT. This chain joins TRBV9 and TRBJ1-5; weak D call: TRBD1 (5 bases). This CDR3 is built from 15 residues. CDR1 and CDR2 (germline): SGDLS, YYNGEE. The V gene lost 0 bases and the J gene lost 3 bases, with 10 bases spanning the gap. Using reference TRBV9 and TRBJ1-5 for the parts outside the CDR3, the full variable domain is DSGVTQTPKHLITATGQRVTLRCSPRSGDLSVYWYQQSLDQGLQFLIQYYNGEERAKGNILERFSAQQFPDLHSELNLSSLELGDSALYFCASSVAAGDNQPQHFGDGTRLSIL.

J is TRBJ2-1 and V is TRBV5-4; perhaps TRBD2 as D (5 bases). Trimming removed 1 base from V and 5 bases from J, with 13 bases in between. This CDR3 contains 15 residues. Per germline, CDR1 SGHNT and CDR2 YYREEE (reference sequence). In DNA form, the CDR3 reads TGTGCCAGCAGCTTGTGGGTGGGAGTGAACAATGAGCAGTTCTTC. Translation: CASSLWVGVNNEQFF.

The rearrangement joins TRBV28 to TRBJ2-3, with 9 bases that match TRBD1. Germline CDR1 and CDR2: MDHEN and SYDVKM. The CDR3 length is 15 residues. J gave up 0 bases and V 5 bases, and 3 bases lay outside the gene matches. This chain's CDR3 is CASSLGTGSTDTQYF. DNA for the CDR3: TGTGCCAGCAGTCTGGGGACAGGGAGCACAGATACGCAGTATTTT.

This clone has a single count. The rearrangement joins TRBV9 to TRBJ1-4, with D maybe TRBD1 (6 bases). V lost 4 bases and J 8 bases, leaving 18 bases between the germline ends. CDR3 size: 15 residues. CDR1 and CDR2 from the germline V gene are SGDLS and YYNGEE. The CDR3 nucleotides are TGTGCCAGCAGCCCCGGGGACACCGGGGGGGAAAAACTGTTTTTT. The encoded protein is CASSPGDTGGEKLFF. Variable domain in full (rest from reference TRBV9 and TRBJ1-4): DSGVTQTPKHLITATGQRVTLRCSPRSGDLSVYWYQQSLDQGLQFLIQYYNGEERAKGNILERFSAQQFPDLHSELNLSSLELGDSALYFCASSPGDTGGEKLFFGSGTQLSVL.

The CDR3 region is CASGRAGSRNEQFF. The CDR3 region has the DNA TGTGCCAGCGGACGGGCAGGGTCGAGGAATGAGCAGTTCTTC. V usage is TRBV11-1 and J usage is TRBJ2-1; TRBD1 is a possible D gene (5 bases). Trimming removed 8 bases from V and 7 bases from J, with 18 bases in between. This CDR3 is built from 14 residues. CDR1 is SGHAT and CDR2 is FQDESV in the germline V gene (reference sequence). Variable domain in full (rest from reference TRBV11-1 and TRBJ2-1): EAEVAQSPRYKITEKSQAVAFWCDPISGHATLYWYRQILGQGPELLVQFQDESVVDDSQLPKDRFSAERLKGVDSTLKIQPAELGDSAMYLCASGRAGSRNEQFFGPGTRLTVL.

This chain joins TRBV7-9 and TRBJ1-2; D remains unclear. Germline V gene sequence: CDR1 SEHNR, CDR2 FQNEAQ (reference sequence). This CDR3 is built from 14 residues. The ends were cut back, 5 bases at V and 5 bases at J, with 15 bases in the middle. CDR3 amino acids: CASSGPGGSYGYTF. The CDR3 DNA reads TGTGCCAGCAGCGGGCCAGGAGGCAGTTATGGCTACACCTTC.

The rearrangement joins TRBV19 to TRBJ2-1; 9 positions agree with TRBD1. The junction had 4 bases not matched to a gene; V was cut back by 1 base and J by 3 bases. This CDR3 spans 16 amino acids. Germline CDR1 reads LNHDA; CDR2 reads SQIVND (reference sequence). CDR3 region: CASSIGTGQGYNEQFF. The CDR3 DNA reads TGTGCCAGTAGTATAGGTACGGGACAGGGCTACAATGAGCAGTTCTTC. The variable domain in full, with the rest retrieved from reference TRBV19 and TRBJ2-1, is DGGITQSPKYLFRKEGQNVTLSCEQNLNHDAMYWYRQDPGQGLRLIYYSQIVNDFQKGDIAEGYSVSREKKESFPLTVTSAQKNPTAFYLCASSIGTGQGYNEQFFGPGTRLTVL.

A few counts support this clone. This chain uses TRBV7-9 with TRBJ2-5; 10 positions agree with TRBD2. The CDR3 has 15 residues. The trim removed 4 bases at V and 1 base at J, leaving 3 bases unmatched. Per the germline V gene, CDR1 is SEHNR and CDR2 is FQNEAQ (reference sequence). Here the CDR3 reads CASSSGLAFQETQYF. For the CDR3, the DNA is TGTGCCAGCAGCTCGGGACTAGCGTTCCAAGAGACCCAGTACTTC.

This clone was recorded a few times. The J gene is TRBJ2-1, the V gene TRBV2; no clear D gene. CDR1 is SNHLY and CDR2 is FYNNEI in the germline V gene. V was cut by 7 bases and J by 4 bases, with 17 bases left in between. CDR3 length: 15 amino acids. The DNA for the CDR3 is TGTGCCAGCACCCGAGACATTACGCCTTACAATGAGCAGTTCTTC. Its protein product is CASTRDITPYNEQFF.

This clone was seen a handful of times. The V and J genes are TRBV6-5 and TRBJ1-5; D is possibly TRBD1 (6 bases). CDR1 and CDR2 from the germline V gene are MNHEY and SVGAGI. There are 16 residues in the CDR3. Trimming shortened V by 4 bases and J by 0 bases, and 13 bases separated the two germline ends. The CDR3 spells CASSSTGSDSNQPQHF. CDR3 bases: TGTGCCAGCAGTTCCACAGGGTCGGATAGCAATCAGCCCCAGCATTTT.

This chain uses TRBV6-6 with TRBJ1-1; 8 bases align to TRBD1. Germline CDR1 and CDR2: MNHNY and SVGAGI (reference sequence). V trimming: 4 bases; J trimming: 11 bases; junction bases outside the gene matches: 18. CDR3 length: 16 amino acids. CDR3 bases: TGTGCCAGCAGTTCCCCAGGGGGCGATTTCCCCTGGCAGGCTTTCTTT. Its protein is CASSSPGGDFPWQAFF.

This clone was observed a few times. The J gene is TRBJ2-7, the V gene TRBV4-2; 10 positions match TRBD2. In germline, CDR1 is LGHNA, CDR2 YNFKEQ. The CDR3 covers 16 residues. V shed 4 bases and J 4 bases; nucleotides not matched to a gene: 10. The CDR3 region has the DNA TGTGCCAGCAGCCCGACGGAGCGGGGGGGCCAATACGAGCAGTACTTC. Translating it yields CASSPTERGGQYEQYF.

The rearrangement joins TRBV18 to TRBJ2-7; 7 nucleotides line up with TRBD1. Germline CDR1 and CDR2: KGHSH and LQKENI. The length of the CDR3 is 14 residues. V shed 5 bases and J 0 bases; nucleotides not matched to a gene: 4. This CDR3 is CASSTRDSSYEQYF. The CDR3 DNA follows: TGTGCCAGCTCAACCCGGGACAGCTCCTACGAGCAGTACTTC.